The 24 T cell receptor beta chains presented below share a single source sample, sequenced in a study of CD8+CD57+ T cells in acquired aplastic anemia. CDR3 and TCR beta VDJ profiling relied on genomic DNA as the template. TCRdb itself ran the reads through MiXCR, one entry per CDR3 protein. The sample includes around 200,000 distinct CDR3 sequences, 48% of them seen just once. Sequencing was done on patients that had shown CD8+CD57+ cell expansion by flow cytometry. Sequencing was carried out using sorted CD4+, CD8+, or CD8+CD57+ T cells (not recorded which) from PBMCs. The receptors were sampled from a human donor with aplastic anemia.

The chain links TRBV5-4 to TRBJ2-7; 13 positions agree with TRBD2. The germline CDR1 and CDR2 sequences are SGHNT and YYREEE (reference sequence). V lost 0 bases and J lost 4; bases outside the gene matches: 7. This CDR3 spans 17 amino acids. The CDR3, as DNA: TGTGCCAGCAGCTTGGCCTTGACTAGCGGGGGGCATTACGAGCAGTACTTC. Amino acid sequence: CASSLALTSGGHYEQYF.

This clonotype was seen at least ten times. The V and J genes are TRBV11-2 and TRBJ2-5, with D uncertain. Per germline, CDR1 SGHAT and CDR2 FQNNGV. This CDR3 spans 13 amino acids. The germline V and J ends were trimmed by 2 bases and 5 bases, with 9 bases remaining between them. The CDR3 loop is CASSLTRLETQYF. CDR3 coding DNA: TGTGCCAGCAGCTTAACCCGGCTCGAGACCCAGTACTTC.

V and J are TRBV5-1 and TRBJ2-7; the match to TRBD1 covers 8 bases. Trimming at V came to 3 bases and at J to 3 bases, leaving 5 bases not matched to a gene. Looked up from germline, CDR1 is SGHRS and CDR2 is YFSETQ. The CDR3 consists of 14 residues. This CDR3 reads CASSSGDRNYEQYF. The CDR3 region has the DNA TGCGCCAGCAGCTCGGGGGACAGGAACTACGAGCAGTACTTC.

The chain uses TRBV7-2 and TRBJ2-7; D is ambiguous. V lost 3 bases, J lost 1 base, and 4 bases lay in between. In germline, CDR1 is SGHTA, CDR2 FQGNSA. The CDR3 has 12 amino acids. DNA of the CDR3: TGTGCCAGCAGCTTGATTTCCTACGAGCAGTACTTC. Its translation: CASSLISYEQYF.

The chain couples TRBV19 to TRBJ1-5, with D perhaps TRBD1 (5 bases). CDR3 length equals 14 residues. CDR1 is LNHDA and CDR2 is SQIVND in the germline V gene (reference sequence). V lost 3 bases, J lost 6 bases, and 12 bases lay in between. DNA for the CDR3: TGTGCCAGTAGTATGGAGGGGCTCGGTCAGCCCCAGCATTTT. Protein sequence: CASSMEGLGQPQHF.

Only a few counts were recorded for this clonotype. This rearrangement joins TRBV29-1 to TRBJ1-1, with D unclear. Deletions cut 6 bases from V and 10 bases from J, with 15 bases between. Germline loops: CDR1 SQVTM, CDR2 ANQGSEA. The CDR3 contains 11 residues. The CDR3 reads CSVDPTALAFF. The CDR3 coding sequence is TGCAGCGTCGACCCTACTGCCCTAGCTTTCTTT.

This chain links TRBV7-9 with TRBJ1-6; D is perhaps TRBD1 (5 bases). The CDR3 sequence is 15 residues long. Germline loops: CDR1 SEHNR, CDR2 FQNEAQ (reference sequence). V lost 5 bases to trimming and J lost 7 bases, with 15 bases between them. Here the CDR3 DNA reads TGTGCCAGCAGCAAACGGACATATGAGAATTCACCCCTCCACTTT. It is translated as CASSKRTYENSPLHF.

This clonotype was seen at least ten times. The chain couples TRBV5-5 to TRBJ1-5, with D unclear. Germline V gene data show CDR1 as SGHKS and CDR2 as YYEKEE (reference sequence). The ends were cut back, 0 bases at V and 4 bases at J, with 2 bases in the middle. This CDR3 is built from 12 residues. Written as DNA, the CDR3 is TGTGCCAGCAGCTTGGAGAATCAGCCCCAGCATTTT. Translation gives CASSLENQPQHF.

This clonotype was found many times. The chain carries TRBV7-2 and TRBJ1-4; no definite D call. The germline V gene has CDR1 SGHTA and CDR2 FQGNSA. Between the trimmed V and J ends, which lost 0 bases and 7 bases, there was a span of 6 bases. The CDR3 runs 13 residues. The CDR3 DNA is TGTGCCAGCAGCTTAGCAGGCTTTGAAAAACTGTTTTTT. Translating it yields CASSLAGFEKLFF.

For this clonotype: Since a much larger clone is just one base distant, this may be a read error. CDR3 region: CASSLWDTCEQYF. CDR3 nucleotides: TGTGCCAGCAGCTTGTGGGACACCTGCGAGCAGTACTTC. This rearrangement joins TRBV13 to TRBJ2-7; TRBD1 might be the D (6 bases). The V end lost 3 bases, the J end lost 6 bases, and 12 bases lay between the germline ends. The CDR3 runs to 13 residues. CDR1 and CDR2 (germline): PRHDT, FYEKMQ (reference sequence).

V and J are TRBV7-9 and TRBJ2-2; possibly TRBD2 for D (6 bases). Germline V gives CDR1 SEHNR, CDR2 FQNEAQ (reference sequence). The V and J ends lost 3 bases and 7 bases respectively, with 6 bases between them. The CDR3 runs 12 residues. The CDR3 DNA sequence: TGTGCCAGCAGCTTGGAGGGCGGGGAGCTGTTTTTT. It yields the protein CASSLEGGELFF.

This clonotype was seen more than once but under ten times. The chain carries TRBV7-2 and TRBJ2-3; tentatively, D is TRBD2 (5 bases). V lost 0 bases, J lost 0 bases, and 16 bases lay in between. CDR3 length: 18 residues. Germline V gene lookup returns CDR1 SGHTA and CDR2 FQGNSA. In DNA, the CDR3 is TGTGCCAGCAGCTTAGCGCCTCCGGGCGGGCGGAGCACAGATACGCAGTATTTT. It encodes CASSLAPPGGRSTDTQYF.

This clonotype was detected many times. The chain joins TRBV5-6 to TRBJ2-5; the match to TRBD1 covers 7 bases. Per the germline V gene, CDR1 is SGHDT and CDR2 is YYEEEE. This CDR3 has 13 amino acids. The junction had 5 bases not matched to a gene; V was cut back by 4 bases and J by 5 bases. CDR3 protein: CASSHSGQETQYF. CDR3 bases: TGTGCCAGCAGCCACTCGGGACAGGAGACCCAGTACTTC.

V gene TRBV25-1 combines with J gene TRBJ2-7, with 7 bases that match TRBD1. The CDR3 runs to 13 residues. The junction had 4 bases not matched to a gene; V was cut back by 5 bases and J by 3 bases. Per germline, CDR1 MGHDK and CDR2 SYGVNS. CDR3 residues: CASSPTGYYEQYF. DNA for the CDR3: TGTGCCAGCAGTCCGACAGGGTACTACGAGCAGTACTTC.

The rearrangement uses TRBV7-9 and TRBJ2-7; the match to TRBD1 covers 7 bases. CDR1 SEHNR and CDR2 FQNEAQ come from the germline V gene (reference sequence). The CDR3 covers 13 residues. V dropped 10 bases and J dropped 2; count of bases not matched to a gene: 8. CDR3 DNA: TGTGCCATCACCGGGACAGATACCTACGAGCAGTACTTC. It translates to CAITGTDTYEQYF. Variable domain in full (rest from reference TRBV7-9 and TRBJ2-7): DTGVSQNPRHKITKRGQNVTFRCDPISEHNRLYWYRQTLGQGPEFLTYFQNEAQLEKSRLLSDRFSAERPKGSFSTLEIQRTEQGDSAMYLCAITGTDTYEQYFGPGTRLTVT.

V and J are TRBV15 and TRBJ2-1; TRBD2 aligns across 9 bases. Looked up from germline, CDR1 is LNHNV and CDR2 is YYDKDF (reference sequence). The CDR3 loop spans 15 amino acids. After removal of 0 bases from V and 8 bases from J, the junction contained 5 bases not matched to a gene. CDR3 nucleotide sequence: TGTGCCACCAGCAGAGAGGCTAGCGGGGTTCATGAGCAGTTCTTC. Its protein product is CATSREASGVHEQFF.

The V call is TRBV12-3 or TRBV12-4, the J call TRBJ2-7; D unclear. This CDR3 region has 14 residues. Trimming left V 2 bases short and J 2 bases short, with 10 bases between. CDR3 sequence reads: CASSLSSMTYEQYF. The CDR3 DNA reads TGTGCCAGCAGTTTAAGCAGTATGACCTACGAGCAGTACTTC.

The V and J genes are TRBV10-1 and TRBJ1-1, with D hard to call. This CDR3 is 13 amino acids long. V was pared by 6 bases and J by 6 bases, with 14 bases between. CDR1 is WNHNN, CDR2 SYGVQD, per germline (reference sequence). CDR3 in amino acids: CASRDSLVAEAFF. In nucleotides, the CDR3 is TGCGCCAGCAGGGACTCCTTGGTGGCTGAAGCTTTCTTT.

In its sample, this clonotype was seen many times. The chain combines TRBV2 with TRBJ2-1; TRBD2 matches 10 bases. This CDR3 is built from 15 residues. Germline V gives CDR1 SNHLY, CDR2 FYNNEI. V lost 3 bases to trimming and J lost 7 bases; unmatched junction nucleotides: 6. CDR3 in DNA: TGTGCCAGCAGTGAGTCTAGCGGGAGTGGAAATGAGCAGTTCTTC. Amino acids: CASSESSGSGNEQFF.

V gene TRBV7-3 combines with J gene TRBJ1-6; D is undetermined. Trimming took off 5 bases at V and 9 bases at J, with 11 bases between the two ends. CDR3 size: 13 residues. The V gene's germline CDR1 is SGHTA and CDR2 FQGTGA. The CDR3 region has the DNA TGTGCCAGCAGCGAGTGGGGTGGTTCACCCCTCCACTTT. It encodes CASSEWGGSPLHF.

A note on this clonotype: The germline gene is not matched at one end of the junction; a read error may be the cause. The V call is TRBV3-1, the J call TRBJ2-2; TRBD2 might be the D (5 bases). There are 13 residues in the CDR3. CDR1 LGHDT and CDR2 YNNKEL come from the germline V gene (reference sequence). The CDR3 sequence is CASSHGRTGELFF. DNA of the CDR3: TGTGCCAGCAGCCACGGCAGAACCGGGGAGCTGTTCTTT.

V and J are TRBV2 and TRBJ2-7, with a tentative D call TRBD1 (5 bases). The germline V and J ends were trimmed by 3 bases and 6 bases, with 18 bases remaining between them. CDR1 SNHLY and CDR2 FYNNEI come from the germline V gene. The CDR3 has 15 amino acids. CDR3 residues: CASSDRVVSTFEQYF. The CDR3 region has the DNA TGTGCCAGCAGTGACAGGGTAGTTTCCACGTTCGAGCAGTACTTC.

The chain joins TRBV2 to TRBJ1-2; D is unclear. V dropped 3 bases and J dropped 2 bases, with 4 bases sitting between them. Germline V gene sequence: CDR1 SNHLY, CDR2 FYNNEI. CDR3 size: 12 residues. The CDR3 DNA is TGTGCCAGCAGTGACAGCAACTATGGCTACACCTTC. Its protein is CASSDSNYGYTF. Based on the CDR3 plus reference TRBV2 and TRBJ1-2, the full variable domain is EPEVTQTPSHQVTQMGQEVILRCVPISNHLYFYWYRQILGQKVEFLVSFYNNEISEKSEIFDDQFSVERPDGSNFTLKIRSTKLEDSAMYFCASSDSNYGYTFGSGTRLTVV.

The rearrangement joins TRBV19 to TRBJ1-5; D possibly corresponds to TRBD1 (5 bases). CDR1 is LNHDA, CDR2 SQIVND, per germline (reference sequence). The CDR3 runs to 15 residues. V dropped 6 bases and J dropped 6 bases, with 18 bases sitting between them. The CDR3 region is CASRPAGGSSQPQHF. DNA of the CDR3: TGTGCCAGTAGACCCGCCGGGGGGTCCAGTCAGCCCCAGCATTTT.